Here is one T cell receptor beta chain with its context. The target of this receptor is not known. The input lacks base qualities; no much larger clone sits a single base away. These data come from a study of blood T cell repertoires in COVID-19 (dated by TCRdb to about 2020). With regard to the full study: The collaborator samples originated in the United States, Italy and Spain and spanned the acute and convalescent phases of COVID-19. The samples were drawn from two sources: the first 160 participants of the ongoing ImmuneRACE study, and over 950 subjects contributed by 6 global collaborators. Nearly every sample came with metadata listing a de-identified subject ID, COVID-19 status, age in years and sex. Subjects who had been exposed to COVID-19, were actively infected with it, or had recovered from it provided the deeply sampled blood TCRbeta repertoires that made up the dataset. The prospective study material was composed of cDNA or gDNA derived from T cells, B-cell-depleted T cells, or PBMCs. HLA class I and class II types, where available, came from metadata supplied by the sample provider rather than from assay-based typing. The repertoires were released in a freely available public database intended as a resource for research on the immune response to SARS-CoV-2. Study-wide findings and limitations: The amount of clinical and demographic metadata varied by source and participant and was provided uncurated.

From the germline V gene, CDR1 is MNHEY and CDR2 is SVGAGI. The CDR3 covers 15 residues, taking in both the cysteine and the phenylalanine. The entry retains the CDR3 DNA only, 45 bases that are in frame from base 1. A distance of 19 bases separates the germline ends of V and J, which lose 7 bases and 3 bases respectively. TCRbeta CDR3 regions were amplified from genomic DNA using the immunoSEQ Assay, a bias-controlled multiplex PCR. Per the original workflow: The number of nucleated cells in each sample was estimated from the amplification of reference gene primers within the assay. To quantify the absolute abundance of each unique TCRbeta CDR3 rearrangement, sequence reads were collapsed and filtered. For each sample, productive Simpson clonality was calculated as the square root of Simpson's diversity index over productive rearrangements. The immuneACCESS repertoire file appears here via TCRdb, limited to in-frame rearrangements. These files lack a portion of the clones; in checked studies, under half of the deficit traces to unresolved V genes, and the cause of the others is not known. V, J and clone size are taken as reported in that table, and D and trimming were inferred from the DNA itself. This sample lists fewer than 250,000 clones; roughly 81% were detected once. Of the sample, under 5% falls within the top ten clones.

Each collaborating institution followed its own protocols to collect whole blood in K2EDTA tubes. Collaborator samples were shipped for TCRbeta analysis as frozen whole blood, isolated PBMCs, or DNA extracted from either sample type. Specimen: peripheral blood. This receptor was obtained from a man in his forties or fifties with acute or convalescent COVID-19. The chain is encoded by TRBV6-5 joined to TRBJ2-7, with TRBD2 perhaps the D gene, on 6 matching bases. DNA sequence: TGTGCCAGCACTGCGGGGTGGAGGGGTAGCTACGAGCAGTACTTC. This yields the protein CASTAGWRGSYEQYF.